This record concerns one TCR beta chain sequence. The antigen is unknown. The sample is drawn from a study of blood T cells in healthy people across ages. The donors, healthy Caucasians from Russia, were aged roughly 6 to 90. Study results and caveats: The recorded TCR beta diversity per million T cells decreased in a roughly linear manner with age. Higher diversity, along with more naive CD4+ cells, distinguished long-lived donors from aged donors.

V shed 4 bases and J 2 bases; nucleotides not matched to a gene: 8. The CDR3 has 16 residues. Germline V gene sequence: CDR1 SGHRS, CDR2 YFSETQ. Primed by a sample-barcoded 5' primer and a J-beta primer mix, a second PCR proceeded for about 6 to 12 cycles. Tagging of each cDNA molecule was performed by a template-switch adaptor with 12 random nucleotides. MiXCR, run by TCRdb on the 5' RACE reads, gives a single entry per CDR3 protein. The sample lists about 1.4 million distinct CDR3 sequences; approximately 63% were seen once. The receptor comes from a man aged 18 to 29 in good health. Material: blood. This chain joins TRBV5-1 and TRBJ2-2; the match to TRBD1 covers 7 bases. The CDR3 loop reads CASSGGDRINTGELFF. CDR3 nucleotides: TGCGCCAGCAGCGGTGGGGACAGAATTAACACCGGGGAGCTGTTTTTT.